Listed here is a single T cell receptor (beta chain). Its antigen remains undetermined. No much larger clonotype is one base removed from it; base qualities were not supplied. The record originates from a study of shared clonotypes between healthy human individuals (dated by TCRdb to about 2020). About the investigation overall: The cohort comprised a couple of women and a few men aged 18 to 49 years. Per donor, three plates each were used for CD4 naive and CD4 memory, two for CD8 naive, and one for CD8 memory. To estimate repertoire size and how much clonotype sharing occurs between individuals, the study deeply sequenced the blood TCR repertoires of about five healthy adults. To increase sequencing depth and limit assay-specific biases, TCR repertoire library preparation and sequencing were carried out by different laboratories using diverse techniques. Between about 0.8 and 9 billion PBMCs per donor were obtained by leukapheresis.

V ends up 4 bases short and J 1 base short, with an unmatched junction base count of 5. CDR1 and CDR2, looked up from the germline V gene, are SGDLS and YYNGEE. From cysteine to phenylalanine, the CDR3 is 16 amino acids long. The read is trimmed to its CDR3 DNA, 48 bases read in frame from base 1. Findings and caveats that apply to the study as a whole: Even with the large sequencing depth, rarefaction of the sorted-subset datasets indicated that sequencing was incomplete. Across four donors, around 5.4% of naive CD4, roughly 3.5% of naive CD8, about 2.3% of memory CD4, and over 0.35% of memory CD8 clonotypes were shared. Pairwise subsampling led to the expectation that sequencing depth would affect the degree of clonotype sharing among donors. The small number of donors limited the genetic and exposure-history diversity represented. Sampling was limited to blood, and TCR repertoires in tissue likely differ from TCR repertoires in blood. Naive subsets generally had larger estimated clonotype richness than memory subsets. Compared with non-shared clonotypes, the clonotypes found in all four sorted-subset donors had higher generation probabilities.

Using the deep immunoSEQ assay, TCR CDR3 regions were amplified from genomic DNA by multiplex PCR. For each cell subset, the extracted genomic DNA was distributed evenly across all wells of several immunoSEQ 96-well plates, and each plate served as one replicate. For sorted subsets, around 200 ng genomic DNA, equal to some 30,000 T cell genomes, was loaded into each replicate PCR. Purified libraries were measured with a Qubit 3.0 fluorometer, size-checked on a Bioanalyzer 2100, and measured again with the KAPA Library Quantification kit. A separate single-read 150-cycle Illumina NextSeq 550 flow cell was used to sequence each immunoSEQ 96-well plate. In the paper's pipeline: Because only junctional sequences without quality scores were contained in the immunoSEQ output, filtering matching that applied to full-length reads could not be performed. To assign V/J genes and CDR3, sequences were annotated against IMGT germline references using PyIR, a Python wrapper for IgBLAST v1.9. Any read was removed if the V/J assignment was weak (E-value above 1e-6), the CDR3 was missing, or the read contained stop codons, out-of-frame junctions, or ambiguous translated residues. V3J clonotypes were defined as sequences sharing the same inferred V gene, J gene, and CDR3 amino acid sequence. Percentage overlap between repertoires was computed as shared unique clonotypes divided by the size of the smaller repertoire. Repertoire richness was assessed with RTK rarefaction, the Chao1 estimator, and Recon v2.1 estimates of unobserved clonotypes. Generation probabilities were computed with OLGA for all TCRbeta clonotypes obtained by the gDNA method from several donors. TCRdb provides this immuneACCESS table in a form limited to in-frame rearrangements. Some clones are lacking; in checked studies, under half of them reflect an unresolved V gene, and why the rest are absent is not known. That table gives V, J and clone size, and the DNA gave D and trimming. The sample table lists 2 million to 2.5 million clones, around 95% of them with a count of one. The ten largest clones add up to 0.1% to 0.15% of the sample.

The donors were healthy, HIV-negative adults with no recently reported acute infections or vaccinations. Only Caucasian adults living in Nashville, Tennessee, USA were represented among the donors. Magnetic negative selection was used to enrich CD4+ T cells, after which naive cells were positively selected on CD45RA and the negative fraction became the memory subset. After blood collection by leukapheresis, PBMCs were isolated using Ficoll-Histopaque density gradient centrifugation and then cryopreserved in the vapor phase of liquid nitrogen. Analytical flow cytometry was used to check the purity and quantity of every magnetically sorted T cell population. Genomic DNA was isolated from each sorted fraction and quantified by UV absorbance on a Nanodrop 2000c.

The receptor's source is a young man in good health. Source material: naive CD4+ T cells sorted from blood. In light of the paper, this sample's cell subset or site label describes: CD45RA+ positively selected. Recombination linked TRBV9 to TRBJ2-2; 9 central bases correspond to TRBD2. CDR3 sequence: CASSKRLAVNTGELFF. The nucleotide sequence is TGTGCCAGCAGCAAACGACTAGCGGTGAACACCGGGGAGCTGTTTTTT.